This entry describes one T cell receptor (beta chain). This specimen comes from a study of glioma-infiltrating T cells after dendritic cell vaccination. Sequencing used immunoSEQ multiplex PCR; TCRdb keeps in-frame clones, though not all of them. The sample consists of tens of thousands of clones, approximately 80% of them appearing once. Only patients with spare fresh-frozen tumor and over two years of follow-up were included. This CDR3 has 12 amino acids. Losses at the gene ends were 5 bases for V and 7 bases for J; bases not matched to a gene: 2. Germline V gene lookup returns CDR1 SGHTA and CDR2 FQGTGA.

J is TRBJ1-1 and V is TRBV7-3; 9 nucleotides line up with TRBD1. Sequencing used blood, obtained before dendritic cell vaccination. The source of this sequence is a human donor with glioblastoma. The chain's CDR3 is CASSRTGVEAFF. The CDR3 nucleotides read TGTGCCAGCAGCCGGACAGGGGTTGAAGCTTTCTTT.